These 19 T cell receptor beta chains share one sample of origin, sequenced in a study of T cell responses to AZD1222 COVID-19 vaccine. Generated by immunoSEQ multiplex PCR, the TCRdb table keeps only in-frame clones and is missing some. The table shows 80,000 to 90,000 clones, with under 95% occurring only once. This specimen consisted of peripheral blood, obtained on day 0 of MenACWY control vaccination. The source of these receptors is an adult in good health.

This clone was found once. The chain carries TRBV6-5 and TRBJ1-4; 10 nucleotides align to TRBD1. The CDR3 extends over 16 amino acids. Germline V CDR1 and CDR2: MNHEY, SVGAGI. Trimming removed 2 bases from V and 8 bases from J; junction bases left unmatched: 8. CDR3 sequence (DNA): TGTGCCAGCAGTTACGATAGGACAGGGGGTGTAGAAAAACTGTTTTTT. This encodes CASSYDRTGGVEKLFF.

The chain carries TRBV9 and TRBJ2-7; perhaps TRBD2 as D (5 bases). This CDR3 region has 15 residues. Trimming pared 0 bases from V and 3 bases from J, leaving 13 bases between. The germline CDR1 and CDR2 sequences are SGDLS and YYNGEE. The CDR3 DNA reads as TGTGCCAGCAGCGTAGGCACCCCGGAGGACTACGAGCAGTACTTC. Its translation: CASSVGTPEDYEQYF.

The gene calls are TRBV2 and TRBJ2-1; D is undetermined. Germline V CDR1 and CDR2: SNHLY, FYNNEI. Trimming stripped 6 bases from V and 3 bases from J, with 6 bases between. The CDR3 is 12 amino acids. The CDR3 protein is CASSLDYNEQFF. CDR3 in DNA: TGTGCCAGCAGCCTGGACTACAATGAGCAGTTCTTC. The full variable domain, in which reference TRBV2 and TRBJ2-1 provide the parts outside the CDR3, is EPEVTQTPSHQVTQMGQEVILRCVPISNHLYFYWYRQILGQKVEFLVSFYNNEISEKSEIFDDQFSVERPDGSNFTLKIRSTKLEDSAMYFCASSLDYNEQFFGPGTRLTVL.

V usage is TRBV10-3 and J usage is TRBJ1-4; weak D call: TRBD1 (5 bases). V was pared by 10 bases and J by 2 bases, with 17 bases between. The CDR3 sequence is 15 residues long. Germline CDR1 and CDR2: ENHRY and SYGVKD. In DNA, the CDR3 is TGTGCCACCTCCGGGGGGGGGACGACTAATGAAAAACTGTTTTTT. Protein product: CATSGGGTTNEKLFF.

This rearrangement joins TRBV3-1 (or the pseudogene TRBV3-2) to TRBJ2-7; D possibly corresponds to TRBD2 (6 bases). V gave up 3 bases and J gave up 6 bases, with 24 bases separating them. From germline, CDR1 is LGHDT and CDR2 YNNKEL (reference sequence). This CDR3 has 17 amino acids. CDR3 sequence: CASSQERSSWVGGEQYF. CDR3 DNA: TGTGCCAGCAGCCAGGAACGATCGTCGTGGGTCGGGGGCGAGCAGTACTTC.

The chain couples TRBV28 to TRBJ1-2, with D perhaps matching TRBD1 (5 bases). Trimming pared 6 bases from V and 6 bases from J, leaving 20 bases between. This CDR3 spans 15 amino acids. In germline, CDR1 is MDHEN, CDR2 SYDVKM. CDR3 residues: CASRYTGEYADGYTF. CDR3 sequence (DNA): TGTGCCAGCAGGTACACAGGTGAATACGCGGATGGCTACACCTTC.

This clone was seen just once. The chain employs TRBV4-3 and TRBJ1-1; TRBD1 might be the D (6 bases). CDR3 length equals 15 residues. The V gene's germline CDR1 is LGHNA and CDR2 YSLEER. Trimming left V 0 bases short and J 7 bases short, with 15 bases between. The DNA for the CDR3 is TGCGCCAGCAGCCAAGATACCGGGGGCGGCGATGAAGCTTTCTTT. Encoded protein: CASSQDTGGGDEAFF.

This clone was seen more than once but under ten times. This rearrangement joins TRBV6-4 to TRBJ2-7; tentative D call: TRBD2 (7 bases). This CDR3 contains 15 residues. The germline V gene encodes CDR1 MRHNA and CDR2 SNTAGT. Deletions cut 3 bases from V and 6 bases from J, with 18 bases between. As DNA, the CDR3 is TGTGCCAGCAGTGAGAACGCAGGGGAGGGTTCCGAGCAGTACTTC. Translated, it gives CASSENAGEGSEQYF.

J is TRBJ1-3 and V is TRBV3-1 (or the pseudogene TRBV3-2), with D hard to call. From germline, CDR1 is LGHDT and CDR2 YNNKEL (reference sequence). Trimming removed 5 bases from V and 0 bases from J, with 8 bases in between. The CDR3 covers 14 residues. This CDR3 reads CASSGDSSGNTIYF. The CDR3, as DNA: TGTGCCAGCAGCGGGGATAGCTCTGGAAACACCATATATTTT.

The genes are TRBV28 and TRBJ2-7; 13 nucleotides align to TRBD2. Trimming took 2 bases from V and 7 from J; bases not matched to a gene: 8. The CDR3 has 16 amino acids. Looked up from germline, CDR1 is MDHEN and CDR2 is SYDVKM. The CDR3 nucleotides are TGTGCCAGCAGTTTACCCCCCGGGACTAGCGGGACTGAGCAGTACTTC. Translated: CASSLPPGTSGTEQYF.

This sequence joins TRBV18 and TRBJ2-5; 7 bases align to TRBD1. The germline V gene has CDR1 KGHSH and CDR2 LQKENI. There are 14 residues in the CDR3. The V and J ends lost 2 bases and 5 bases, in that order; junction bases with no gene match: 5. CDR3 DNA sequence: TGTGCCAGCTCACCAGGACAGGTTGGGGAGACCCAGTACTTC. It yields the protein CASSPGQVGETQYF.

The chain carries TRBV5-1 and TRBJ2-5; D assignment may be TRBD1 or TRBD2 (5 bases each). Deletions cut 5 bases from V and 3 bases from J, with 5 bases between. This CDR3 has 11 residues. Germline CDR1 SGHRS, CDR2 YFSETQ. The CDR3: CASRGEETQYF. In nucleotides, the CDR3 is TGCGCCAGCAGGGGGGAAGAGACCCAGTACTTC.

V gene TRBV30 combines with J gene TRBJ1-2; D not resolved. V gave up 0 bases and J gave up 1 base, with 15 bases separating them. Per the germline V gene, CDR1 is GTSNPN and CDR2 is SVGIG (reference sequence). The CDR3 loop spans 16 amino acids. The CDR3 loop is CAWSVQIPLINYGYTF. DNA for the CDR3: TGTGCCTGGAGTGTACAGATTCCACTTATTAACTATGGCTACACCTTC.

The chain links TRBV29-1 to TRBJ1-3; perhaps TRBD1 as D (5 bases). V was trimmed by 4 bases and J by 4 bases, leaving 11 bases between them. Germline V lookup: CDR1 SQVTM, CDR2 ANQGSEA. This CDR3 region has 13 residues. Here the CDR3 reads CSVGSGIGNTIYF. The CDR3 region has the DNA TGCAGCGTTGGGTCAGGGATCGGAAACACCATATATTTT.

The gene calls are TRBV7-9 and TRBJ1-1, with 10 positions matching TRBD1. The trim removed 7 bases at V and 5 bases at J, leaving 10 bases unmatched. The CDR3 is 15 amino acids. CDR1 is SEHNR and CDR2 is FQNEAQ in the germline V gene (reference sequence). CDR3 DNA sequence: TGTGCCAGCACATCCCAGGGGGGACAGGGGACTGAAGCTTTCTTT. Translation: CASTSQGGQGTEAFF.

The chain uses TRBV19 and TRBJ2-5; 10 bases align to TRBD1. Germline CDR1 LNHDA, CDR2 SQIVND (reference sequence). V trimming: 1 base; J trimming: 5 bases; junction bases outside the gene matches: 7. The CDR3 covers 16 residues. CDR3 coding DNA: TGTGCCAGTAGTATAGGTGGGACAGGGGATGGGGAGACCCAGTACTTC. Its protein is CASSIGGTGDGETQYF.

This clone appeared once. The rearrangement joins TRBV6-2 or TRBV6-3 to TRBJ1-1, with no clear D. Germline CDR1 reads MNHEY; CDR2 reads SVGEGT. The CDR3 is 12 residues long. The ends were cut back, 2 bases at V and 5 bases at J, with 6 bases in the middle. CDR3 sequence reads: CASSYVGTEAFF. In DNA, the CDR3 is TGTGCCAGCAGTTACGTTGGGACTGAAGCTTTCTTT.

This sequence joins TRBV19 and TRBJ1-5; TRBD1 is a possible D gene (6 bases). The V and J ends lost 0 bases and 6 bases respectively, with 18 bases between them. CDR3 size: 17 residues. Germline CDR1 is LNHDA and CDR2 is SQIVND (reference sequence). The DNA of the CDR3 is TGTGCCAGTAGTATAGAGTCTTTAACAGGGCTTGGTCAGCCCCAGCATTTT. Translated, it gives CASSIESLTGLGQPQHF.

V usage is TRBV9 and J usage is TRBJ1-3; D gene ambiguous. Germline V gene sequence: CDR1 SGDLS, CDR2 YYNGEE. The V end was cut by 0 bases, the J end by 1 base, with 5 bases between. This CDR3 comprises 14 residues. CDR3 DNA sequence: TGTGCCAGCAGCGTAGCAGGTTCTGGAAACACCATATATTTT. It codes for CASSVAGSGNTIYF.